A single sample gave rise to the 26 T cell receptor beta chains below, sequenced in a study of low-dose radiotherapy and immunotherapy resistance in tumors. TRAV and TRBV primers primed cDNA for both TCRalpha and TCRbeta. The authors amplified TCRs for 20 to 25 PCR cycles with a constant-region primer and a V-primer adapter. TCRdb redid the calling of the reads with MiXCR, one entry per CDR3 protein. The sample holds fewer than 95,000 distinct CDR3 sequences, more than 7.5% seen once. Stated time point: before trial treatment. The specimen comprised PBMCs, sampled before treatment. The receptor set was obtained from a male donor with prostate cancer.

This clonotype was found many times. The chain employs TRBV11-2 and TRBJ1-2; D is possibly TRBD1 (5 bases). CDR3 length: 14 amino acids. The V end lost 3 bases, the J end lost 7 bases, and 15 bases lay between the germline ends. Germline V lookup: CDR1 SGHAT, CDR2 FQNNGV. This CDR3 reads CASSFLRGPSGYTF. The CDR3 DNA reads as TGTGCCAGCAGCTTTCTCCGGGGACCTAGTGGCTACACCTTC.

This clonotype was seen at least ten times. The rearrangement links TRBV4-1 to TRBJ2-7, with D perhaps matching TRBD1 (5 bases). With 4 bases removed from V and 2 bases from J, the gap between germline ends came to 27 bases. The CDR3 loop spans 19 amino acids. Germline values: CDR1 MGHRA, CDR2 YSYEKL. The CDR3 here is CASSLGKERSGSVTYEQYF. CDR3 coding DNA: TGCGCCAGCAGCCTAGGAAAGGAGAGATCAGGGTCGGTCACCTACGAGCAGTACTTC.

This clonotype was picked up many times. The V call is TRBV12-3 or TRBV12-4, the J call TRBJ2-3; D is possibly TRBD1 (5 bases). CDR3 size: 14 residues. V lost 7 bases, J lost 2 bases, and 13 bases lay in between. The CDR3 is CASNRGRATDTQYF. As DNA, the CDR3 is TGTGCCAGCAACCGAGGCAGGGCCACAGATACGCAGTATTTT.

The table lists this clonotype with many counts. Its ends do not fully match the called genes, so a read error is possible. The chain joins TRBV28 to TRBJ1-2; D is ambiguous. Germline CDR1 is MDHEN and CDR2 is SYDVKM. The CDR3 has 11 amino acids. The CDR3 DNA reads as TGTGCCACCAGTTCCTTATATGGCTACACCTTC. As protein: CATSSLYGYTF.

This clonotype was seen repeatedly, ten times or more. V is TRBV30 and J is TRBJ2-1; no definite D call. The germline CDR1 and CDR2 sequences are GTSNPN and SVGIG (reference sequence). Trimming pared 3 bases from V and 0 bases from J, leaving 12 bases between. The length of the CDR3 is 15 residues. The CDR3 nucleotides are TGTGCCTGGAGAAGTGCCACGAGCTCCTACAATGAGCAGTTCTTC. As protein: CAWRSATSSYNEQFF. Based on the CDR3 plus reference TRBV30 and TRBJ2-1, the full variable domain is SQTIHQWPATLVQPVGSPLSLECTVEGTSNPNLYWYRQAAGRGLQLLFYSVGIGQISSEVPQNLSASRPQDRQFILSSKKLLLSDSGFYLCAWRSATSSYNEQFFGPGTRLTVL.

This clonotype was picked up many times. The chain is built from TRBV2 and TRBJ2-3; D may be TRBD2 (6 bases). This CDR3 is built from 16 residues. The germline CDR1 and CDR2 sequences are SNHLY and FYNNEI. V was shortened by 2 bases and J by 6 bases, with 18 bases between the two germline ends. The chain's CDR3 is CASSELGGDKYDTQYF. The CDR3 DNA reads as TGTGCCAGCAGTGAACTCGGGGGAGATAAATACGATACGCAGTATTTT.

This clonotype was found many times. Here the CDR3 DNA reads TGTGCCAGCAGCGTTAGCGGGAGGGCCACCAGGGAGACCCAGTACTTC. Protein sequence: CASSVSGRATRETQYF. This chain links TRBV9 with TRBJ2-5; TRBD2 aligns across 11 bases. Germline V CDR1 and CDR2: SGDLS, YYNGEE. J lost 5 bases, V lost 2 bases, and 8 bases had no gene match. The length of the CDR3 is 16 residues.

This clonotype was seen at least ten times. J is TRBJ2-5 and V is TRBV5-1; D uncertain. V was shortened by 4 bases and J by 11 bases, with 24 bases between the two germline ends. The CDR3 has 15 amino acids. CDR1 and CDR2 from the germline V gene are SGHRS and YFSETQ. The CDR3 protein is CASSLEAKSSTPQYF. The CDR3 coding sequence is TGCGCCAGCAGCCTTGAGGCGAAGAGCTCGACCCCTCAGTACTTC. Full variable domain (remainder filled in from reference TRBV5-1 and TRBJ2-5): KAGVTQTPRYLIKTRGQQVTLSCSPISGHRSVSWYQQTPGQGLQFLFEYFSETQRNKGNFPGRFSGRQFSNSRSEMNVSTLELGDSALYLCASSLEAKSSTPQYFGPGTRLLVL.

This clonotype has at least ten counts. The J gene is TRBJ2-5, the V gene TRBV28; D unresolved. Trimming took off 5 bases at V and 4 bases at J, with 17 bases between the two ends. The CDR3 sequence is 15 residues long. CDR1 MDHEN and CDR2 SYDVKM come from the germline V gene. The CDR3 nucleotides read TGTGCCAGCAGTGTTAACAGCGATGCAGGAGAGACCCAGTACTTC. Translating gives CASSVNSDAGETQYF.

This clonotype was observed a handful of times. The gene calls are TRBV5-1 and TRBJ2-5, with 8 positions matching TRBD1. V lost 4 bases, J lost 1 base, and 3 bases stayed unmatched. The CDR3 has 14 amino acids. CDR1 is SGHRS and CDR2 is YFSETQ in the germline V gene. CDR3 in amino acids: CASSMTGAQETQYF. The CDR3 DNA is TGCGCCAGCAGCATGACAGGGGCCCAAGAGACCCAGTACTTC.

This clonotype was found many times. In DNA form, the CDR3 reads TGTGCCAGCAGCCAAGATAGAGGGACTGAAGCTTTCTTT. This codes for CASSQDRGTEAFF. This chain connects TRBV4-2 to TRBJ1-1; D uncertain. The CDR3 covers 13 residues. V was cut by 0 bases and J by 5 bases, with 7 bases left in between. CDR1 is LGHNA, CDR2 YNFKEQ, per germline.

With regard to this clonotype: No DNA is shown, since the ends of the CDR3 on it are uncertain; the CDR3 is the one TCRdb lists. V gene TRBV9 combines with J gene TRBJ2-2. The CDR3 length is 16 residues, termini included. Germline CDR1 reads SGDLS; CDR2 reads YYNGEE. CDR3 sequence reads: CASRLLGHERRGAVFF.

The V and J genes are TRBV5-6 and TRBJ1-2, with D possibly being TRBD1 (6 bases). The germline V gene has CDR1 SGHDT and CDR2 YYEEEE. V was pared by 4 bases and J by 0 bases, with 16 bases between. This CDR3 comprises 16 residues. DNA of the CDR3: TGTGCCAGCAGCCAGAGACAGGTTTGGGCTAACTATGGCTACACCTTC. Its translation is CASSQRQVWANYGYTF.

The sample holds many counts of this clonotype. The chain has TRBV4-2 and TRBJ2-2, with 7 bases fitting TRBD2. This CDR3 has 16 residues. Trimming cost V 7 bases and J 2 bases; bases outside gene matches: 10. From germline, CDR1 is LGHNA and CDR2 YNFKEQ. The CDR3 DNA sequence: TGTGCCAGCAAAGGGACTACCCGAACCAACACCGGGGAGCTGTTTTTT. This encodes CASKGTTRTNTGELFF.

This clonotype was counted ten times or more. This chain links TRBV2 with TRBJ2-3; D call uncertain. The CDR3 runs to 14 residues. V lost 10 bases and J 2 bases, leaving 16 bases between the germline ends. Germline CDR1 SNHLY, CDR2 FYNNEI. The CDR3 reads CATTSKGHTDTQYF. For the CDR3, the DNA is TGTGCCACTACCTCAAAGGGTCACACAGATACGCAGTATTTT.

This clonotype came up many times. CDR3 DNA sequence: TGTGCCAGCAGCTTGACAGTTTGGCGCACAGATACGCAGTATTTT. This sequence encodes CASSLTVWRTDTQYF. The gene calls are TRBV7-2 and TRBJ2-3, with D possibly matching TRBD1 (5 bases). Looked up from germline, CDR1 is SGHTA and CDR2 is FQGNSA. V lost 3 bases and J lost 1, with 11 bases in between. The CDR3 contains 15 residues.

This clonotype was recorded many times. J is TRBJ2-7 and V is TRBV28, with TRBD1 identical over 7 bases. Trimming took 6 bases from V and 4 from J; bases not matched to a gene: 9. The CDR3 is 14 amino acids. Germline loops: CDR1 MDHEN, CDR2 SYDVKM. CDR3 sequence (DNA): TGTGCCAGCAGGCCGACAGGGTCGGGTTACGAGCAGTACTTC. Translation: CASRPTGSGYEQYF.

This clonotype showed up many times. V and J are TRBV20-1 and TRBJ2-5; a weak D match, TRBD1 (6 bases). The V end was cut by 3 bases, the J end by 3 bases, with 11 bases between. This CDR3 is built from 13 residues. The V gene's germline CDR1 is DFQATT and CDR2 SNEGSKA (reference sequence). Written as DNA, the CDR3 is TGCAGTGCTAGCGAAACAGGGAAAGAGACCCAGTACTTC. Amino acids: CSASETGKETQYF.

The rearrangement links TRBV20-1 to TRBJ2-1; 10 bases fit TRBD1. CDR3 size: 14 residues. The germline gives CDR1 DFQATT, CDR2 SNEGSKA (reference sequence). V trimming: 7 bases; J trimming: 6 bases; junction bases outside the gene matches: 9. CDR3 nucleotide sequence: TGCAGTGTGGAGTTGGGACAGGGGTTCAATGAGCAGTTCTTC. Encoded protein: CSVELGQGFNEQFF.

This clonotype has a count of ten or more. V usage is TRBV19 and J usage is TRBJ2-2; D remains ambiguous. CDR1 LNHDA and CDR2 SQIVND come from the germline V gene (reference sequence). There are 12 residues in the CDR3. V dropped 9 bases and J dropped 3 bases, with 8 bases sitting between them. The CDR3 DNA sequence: TGTGCCAGACTGGACCACACCGGGGAGCTGTTTTTT. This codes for CARLDHTGELFF.

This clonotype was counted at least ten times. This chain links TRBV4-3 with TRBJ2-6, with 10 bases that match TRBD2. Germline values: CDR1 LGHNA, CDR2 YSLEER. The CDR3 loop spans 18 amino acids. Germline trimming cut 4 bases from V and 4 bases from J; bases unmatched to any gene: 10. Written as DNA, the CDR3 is TGCGCCAGCAGCCGGAGTCTAGCGGGAGTGGGGGGGGCCAACGTCCTGACTTTC. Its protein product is CASSRSLAGVGGANVLTF.

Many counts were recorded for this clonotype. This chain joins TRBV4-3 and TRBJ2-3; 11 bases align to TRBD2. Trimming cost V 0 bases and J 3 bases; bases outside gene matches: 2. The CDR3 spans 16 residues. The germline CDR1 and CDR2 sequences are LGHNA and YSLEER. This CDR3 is CASSQEWTSGTDTQYF. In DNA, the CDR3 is TGCGCCAGCAGCCAAGAATGGACTAGCGGGACAGATACGCAGTATTTT.

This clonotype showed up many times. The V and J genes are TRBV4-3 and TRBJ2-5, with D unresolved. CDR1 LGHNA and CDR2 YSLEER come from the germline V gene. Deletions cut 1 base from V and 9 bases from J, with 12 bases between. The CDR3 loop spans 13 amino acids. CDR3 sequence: CASSQVAGGPQYF. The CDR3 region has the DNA TGCGCCAGCAGCCAAGTTGCCGGCGGACCCCAGTACTTC.

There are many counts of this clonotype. The CDR3 reads CSASSNSGLAYEQYF. CDR3 bases: TGCAGTGCTAGCTCTAATTCGGGACTAGCCTACGAGCAGTACTTC. This sequence joins TRBV20-1 and TRBJ2-7; 8 bases align to TRBD2. From germline, CDR1 is DFQATT and CDR2 SNEGSKA (reference sequence). The ends lost 3 bases at V and 2 bases at J; junction bases unmatched: 9. This CDR3 comprises 15 residues.

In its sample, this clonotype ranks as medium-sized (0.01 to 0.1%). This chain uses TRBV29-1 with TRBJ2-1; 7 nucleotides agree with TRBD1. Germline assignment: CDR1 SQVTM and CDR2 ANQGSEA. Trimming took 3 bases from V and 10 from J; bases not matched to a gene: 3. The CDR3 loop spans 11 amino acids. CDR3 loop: CSVDRGTEQFF. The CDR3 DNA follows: TGCAGCGTTGACAGGGGGACCGAGCAGTTCTTC.

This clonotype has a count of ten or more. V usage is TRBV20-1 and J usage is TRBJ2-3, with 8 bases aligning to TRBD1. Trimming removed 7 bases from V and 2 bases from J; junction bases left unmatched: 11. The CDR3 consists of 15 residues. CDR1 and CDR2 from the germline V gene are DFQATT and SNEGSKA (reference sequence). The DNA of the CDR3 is TGCAGTGTCGTCCTAGGGACAGGCCTCACAGATACGCAGTATTTT. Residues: CSVVLGTGLTDTQYF.